A selection of T cell receptor beta chains follows, all from one sample in a study of T cells in localized non-small cell lung cancer. Assay used: immunoSEQ multiplex PCR; TCRdb lists only in-frame clones, some missing. The table records about 130,000 clones, around 89% of them present only once. The sequencing here drew on peripheral blood, taken before any cancer treatment. Receptors originate from a female donor older than 55 with stage I lung adenocarcinoma. Both conserved end residues are part of each CDR3.

V gene	J gene	CDR3 protein
TRBV18	TRBJ2-7	CASSPTLTGNEQYF
TRBV18	TRBJ1-1	CASSPSGSAGYTEAFF
TRBV10-1	TRBJ2-3	CASSGTRITDTQYF
TRBV2	TRBJ2-1	CASNLAASYNEQFF
TRBV19	TRBJ2-6	CASSIVGPGANVLTF
TRBV5-6	TRBJ2-7	CASSLVTLSGRAGGEQYF
TRBV7-7	TRBJ2-2	CASSLGGSAATGELFF
TRBV28	TRBJ1-5	CASSFRVGTRNQPQHF
TRBV10-3	TRBJ2-5	CAISDRVQDPQETQYF
TRBV5-1	TRBJ2-1	CASRPGQGTYNEQFF
TRBV9	TRBJ2-1	CASSVEAASGRAYNEQFF
TRBV6-1	TRBJ1-5	CASSPDRGRQPQHF
TRBV5-1	TRBJ2-7	CASSLAGGAGYEQYF
TRBV27	TRBJ2-4	CASSSTKQNIQYF
TRBV6-1	TRBJ2-4	CASSEVGTKNIQYF
TRBV7-2	TRBJ2-1	CASSTIRAISGGEQFF
TRBV6-5	TRBJ2-3	CASRYSEGTDTQYF
TRBV5-1	TRBJ1-1	CASSGRDRGDTEAFF
TRBV19	TRBJ2-6	CASRIRTDWLLGSGANVLTF
TRBV27	TRBJ2-1	CASSFGGRYNEQFF
TRBV18	TRBJ2-1	CASSPTGPGNPPWDEQFF
TRBV19	TRBJ2-1	CASSILSGRGYNEQFF
TRBV5-5	TRBJ1-1	CASSVFGGAEAFF
TRBV15	TRBJ2-7	CATSYWTDFSTYEQYF
TRBV29-1	TRBJ1-2	CSVEWDRVSSYTF
TRBV4-1	TRBJ2-7	CASSQVWTETYEQYF